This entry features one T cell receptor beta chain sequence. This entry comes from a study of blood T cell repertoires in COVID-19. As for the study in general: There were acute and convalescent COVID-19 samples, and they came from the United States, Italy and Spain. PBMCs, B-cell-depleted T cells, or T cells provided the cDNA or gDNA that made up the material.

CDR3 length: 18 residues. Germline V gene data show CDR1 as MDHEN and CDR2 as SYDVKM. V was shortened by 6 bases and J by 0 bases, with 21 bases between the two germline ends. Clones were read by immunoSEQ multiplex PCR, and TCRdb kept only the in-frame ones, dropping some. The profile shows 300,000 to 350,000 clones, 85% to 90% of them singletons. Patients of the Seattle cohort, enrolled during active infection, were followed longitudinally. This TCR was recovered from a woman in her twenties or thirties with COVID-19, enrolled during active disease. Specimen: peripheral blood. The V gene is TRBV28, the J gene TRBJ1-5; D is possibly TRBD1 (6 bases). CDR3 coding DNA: TGTGCCAGCAGAAGACCCCCGGGACAAGTCCTTAGCAATCAGCCCCAGCATTTT. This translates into CASRRPPGQVLSNQPQHF.